Below are 10 T cell receptor beta chains sequenced from a single sample in a study of identical twins (dated by TCRdb to 2016 to 2018). Receptors were amplified or captured by 5' RACE. These reads were obtained on an Illumina HiSeq 2000. The public reads were reprocessed in TCRdb via fastp at Q25 and MiXCR, keeping in-frame beta chains. One record per CDR3 amino acid sequence lists the most common genes and DNA. The sample table contains approximately 890,000 distinct CDR3 sequences; only one count was recorded for approximately 13% of them. The ten largest account for around 1.5% of the sample. This same sample was also part of a study on yellow fever vaccine responses in identical twins.

Sequenced sample: PBMCs. The receptors derive from a woman younger than 35 in good health.

This clonotype was counted between two and nine times. V is TRBV28 and J is TRBJ2-7, with 7 bases aligning to TRBD2. With V trimmed by 6 bases and J by 6 bases, 14 bases remained unmatched. Germline V gene data show CDR1 as MDHEN and CDR2 as SYDVKM. This CDR3 is built from 15 residues. The CDR3 is CASRPRTSLNSEQYV. DNA of the CDR3: TGTGCCAGCAGACCTCGGACTAGTTTGAATTCCGAGCAGTACGTC.

The genes are TRBV2 and TRBJ2-7; 8 nucleotides agree with TRBD2. CDR3 length: 13 residues. Germline V CDR1 and CDR2: SNHLY, FYNNEI. V shed 8 bases, J shed 4 bases, and the junction held 7 bases outside the gene matches. CDR3 DNA sequence: TGTGCCAGCGTAGCGGGAAACTCTTACGAGCAGTACTTC. This translates into CASVAGNSYEQYF.

This clonotype was found many times. The V and J genes are TRBV12-3 or TRBV12-4 and TRBJ2-5; D possibly corresponds to TRBD2 (6 bases). There are 17 residues in the CDR3. With 6 bases removed from V and 1 base from J, the gap between germline ends came to 21 bases. The CDR3 region has the DNA TGTGCCAGCAGCGTCGACCCCTCGGGACTTCGCCAAGAGACCCAGTACTTC. Translation: CASSVDPSGLRQETQYF.

The V gene is TRBV20-1, the J gene TRBJ1-1; D might be TRBD1 (6 bases). This CDR3 region has 14 residues. Germline-derived CDR1 and CDR2 are DFQATT and SNEGSKA (reference sequence). The germline V and J ends were trimmed by 0 bases and 5 bases, with 13 bases remaining between them. CDR3 DNA: TGCAGTGCTAGAGATTCGGGGGCCCCGACTGAAGCTTTCTTT. Amino acid sequence: CSARDSGAPTEAFF.

The chain carries TRBV5-5 and TRBJ2-3, with a possible D match to TRBD2 (5 bases). Trimming left V 5 bases short and J 1 base short, with 14 bases between. The CDR3 loop spans 15 amino acids. Per germline, CDR1 SGHKS and CDR2 YYEKEE (reference sequence). The CDR3 is CASRTPGRGTDTQYF. In DNA form, the CDR3 reads TGTGCCAGCAGAACCCCTGGGCGGGGCACAGATACGCAGTATTTT.

The rearrangement joins TRBV6-1 to TRBJ2-5; 8 bases map to TRBD1. The CDR3 sequence is 11 residues long. The J segment lost 13 bases and the V segment lost 11 bases, leaving 12 bases of the junction unmatched. Germline CDR1 reads MNHNS; CDR2 reads SASEGT. The CDR3 loop is CAGGPGTGPYF. CDR3 nucleotides: TGTGCCGGGGGTCCCGGGACAGGTCCGTACTTC.

This clonotype was counted only a few times. The chain links TRBV7-9 to TRBJ1-2; D is perhaps TRBD1 (5 bases). The CDR3 contains 16 residues. The V gene's germline CDR1 is SEHNR and CDR2 FQNEAQ (reference sequence). Trimming took off 4 bases at V and 6 bases at J, with 21 bases between the two ends. DNA of the CDR3: TGTGCCAGCAGCTCCCGAGACAGAGGATTAGACGATGGCTACACCTTC. This translates into CASSSRDRGLDDGYTF.

The sample holds many counts of this clonotype. The chain links TRBV7-2 to TRBJ2-7; tentatively, D is TRBD1 (6 bases). Trimming stripped 1 base from V and 4 bases from J, with 8 bases between. Germline loops: CDR1 SGHTA, CDR2 FQGNSA. The CDR3 is 13 residues long. Here the CDR3 reads CASSLGTEYEQYV. The CDR3 nucleotides read TGTGCCAGCAGCTTAGGGACAGAATACGAGCAGTACGTC.

The rearrangement uses TRBV7-8 and TRBJ1-6; D gene uncertain. The V gene lost 6 bases and the J gene lost 5 bases, with 5 bases spanning the gap. CDR3 length: 12 residues. CDR1 and CDR2 (germline): SGHVS, FQNEAQ. CDR3 sequence (DNA): TGTGCCAGCAGACAGAATAATTCACCCCTCCACTTT. Amino acid sequence: CASRQNNSPLHF.

The chain has TRBV3-1 and TRBJ2-2; 7 nucleotides align to TRBD1. With V trimmed by 10 bases and J by 0 bases, 8 bases remained unmatched. Germline V CDR1 and CDR2: LGHDT, YNNKEL (reference sequence). This CDR3 spans 15 amino acids. The CDR3 protein is CATTRTGANTGELFF. CDR3 DNA: TGTGCCACCACGCGGACAGGAGCGAACACCGGGGAGCTGTTTTTT.